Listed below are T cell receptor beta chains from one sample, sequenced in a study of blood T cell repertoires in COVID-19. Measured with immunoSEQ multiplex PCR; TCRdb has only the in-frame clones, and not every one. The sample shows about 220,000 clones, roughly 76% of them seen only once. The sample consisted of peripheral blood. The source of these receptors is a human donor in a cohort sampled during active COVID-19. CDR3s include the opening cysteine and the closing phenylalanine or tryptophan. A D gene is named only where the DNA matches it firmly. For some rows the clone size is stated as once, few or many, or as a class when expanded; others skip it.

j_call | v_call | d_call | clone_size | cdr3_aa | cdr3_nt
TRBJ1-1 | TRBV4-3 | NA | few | CASRGQGLATEAFF | TGCGCCAGCAGGGGACAAGGGTTAGCCACTGAAGCTTTCTTT
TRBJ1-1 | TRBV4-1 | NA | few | CASSQGSRNTEAFF | TGCGCCAGCAGCCAAGGGAGCAGGAACACTGAAGCTTTCTTT
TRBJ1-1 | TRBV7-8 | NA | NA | CASSPRWLNTEAFF | TGTGCCAGCAGCCCCCGGTGGTTGAACACTGAAGCTTTCTTT
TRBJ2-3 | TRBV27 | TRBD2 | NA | CASIWGLAADTQYF | TGTGCCAGCATCTGGGGTCTAGCGGCAGATACGCAGTATTTT
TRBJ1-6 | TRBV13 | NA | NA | CASSLGPGAYNSPLHF | TGTGCCAGCAGCTTAGGTCCAGGGGCTTATAATTCACCCCTCCACTTT
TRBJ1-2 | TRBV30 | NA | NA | CAWNGNGIGYTF | TGTGCCTGGAATGGTAACGGGATCGGCTACACCTTC
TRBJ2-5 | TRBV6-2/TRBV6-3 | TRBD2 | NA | CASSYSAGGFVAQYF | TGTGCCAGCAGTTACTCCGCGGGAGGGTTCGTGGCCCAGTACTTC
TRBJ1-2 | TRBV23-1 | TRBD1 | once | CASSPGTGVWVYGYTF | TGCGCCAGCAGCCCCGGGACAGGGGTATGGGTCTATGGCTACACCTTC
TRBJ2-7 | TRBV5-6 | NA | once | CASSLAGQGNNEQYF | TGTGCCAGCAGCTTGGCCGGGCAGGGGAACAACGAGCAGTACTTC
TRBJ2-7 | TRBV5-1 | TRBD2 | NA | CASSLVASGSYEQYF | TGCGCCAGCAGCTTGGTGGCTAGCGGTTCCTACGAGCAGTACTTC
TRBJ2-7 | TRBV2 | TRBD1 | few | CASSEASHRDSSYEQYF | TGTGCCAGCAGTGAAGCGTCTCACCGGGACAGCTCCTACGAGCAGTACTTC
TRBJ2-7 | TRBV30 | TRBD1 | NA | CAWSRGTGNEQYF | TGTGCCTGGAGTCGGGGGACAGGGAACGAGCAGTACTTC
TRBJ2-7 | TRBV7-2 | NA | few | CASSSRRGYEQYF | TGTGCCAGCAGCTCCCGAAGGGGCTACGAGCAGTACTTC
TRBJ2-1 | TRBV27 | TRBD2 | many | CASSPRTSVEDEQFF | TGTGCCAGCAGTCCCCGGACTAGCGTGGAGGATGAGCAGTTCTTC